A single sample is the source of the 5 T cell receptor beta chains below, sequenced in a study of PD-L1 blockade in urothelial cancer. Using immunoSEQ multiplex PCR, the repertoire was profiled, and TCRdb retains in-frame clones only, with some absent. In the table there are just under 30,000 clones, around 87% of which are singletons. This specimen consisted of PBMCs, obtained around atezolizumab (anti-PD-L1) treatment. These receptors all come from a man between 50 and 59 years old with urothelial cancer.

The rearrangement links TRBV5-1 to TRBJ2-1; 11 positions agree with TRBD2. CDR1 is SGHRS and CDR2 is YFSETQ in the germline V gene. With 2 bases clipped from V and 8 bases from J, the junction kept 6 bases outside the gene matches. CDR3 length equals 15 residues. CDR3 region: CASSFIAGGLDEQFF. DNA of the CDR3: TGCGCCAGCAGCTTCATAGCGGGGGGGCTGGATGAGCAGTTCTTC.

The chain couples TRBV6-4 to TRBJ2-1; 7 nucleotides match TRBD2. The trim removed 6 bases at V and 0 bases at J, leaving 8 bases unmatched. This CDR3 is built from 16 residues. Germline CDR1 and CDR2: MRHNA and SNTAGT. The CDR3, as DNA: TGTGCCAGCAGCCTCTACGGGGGGAACTCCTACAATGAGCAGTTCTTC. Translated, it gives CASSLYGGNSYNEQFF.

The chain couples TRBV9 to TRBJ2-5; D gene uncertain. The CDR3 sequence is 14 residues long. V was cut by 0 bases and J by 5 bases, with 11 bases left in between. Germline CDR1 reads SGDLS; CDR2 reads YYNGEE. CDR3 bases: TGTGCCAGCAGCGTAGCCGGGTTTGAGGAGACCCAGTACTTC. This sequence encodes CASSVAGFEETQYF.

J is TRBJ2-7 and V is TRBV14; TRBD2 matches 9 bases. The CDR3 is 17 amino acids. Germline CDR1 is SGHDN and CDR2 is FVKESK. The trim removed 5 bases at V and 2 bases at J, leaving 13 bases unmatched. The CDR3 region has the DNA TGTGCCAGCAGCAAAGGGTTCCTGCGGGGGGGAACCTACGAGCAGTACTTC. Its translation is CASSKGFLRGGTYEQYF.

This chain uses TRBV7-8 with TRBJ1-5; D may be TRBD1 (6 bases). V lost 2 bases and J 8 bases, leaving 16 bases between the germline ends. This CDR3 contains 15 residues. Looked up from germline, CDR1 is SGHVS and CDR2 is FQNEAQ. The CDR3 DNA reads as TGTGCCAGCAGCTTATCAACAGGGCCCTCAGAGCCCCAGCATTTT. Its translation is CASSLSTGPSEPQHF.